A selection of T cell receptor beta chains follows, all from one sample in a study of shared clonotypes between healthy human individuals. This table comes from immunoSEQ multiplex PCR, and its TCRdb copy is limited to in-frame clones, with some not included. This sample has 2 million to 2.5 million clones; roughly 93% occur once, and the top ten carry around 0.4%. Sample: naive CD4+ T cells from PBMCs. All receptors come from a man aged 18-30 years in good health. Some clones in this sample may be carry-over from other donors' samples. The CDR3 runs from the conserved cysteine through the conserved F or W. The D gene is left open where the match is weak. Clone size is stated in some rows and not others, as once, few, many or a class when expanded.

J,size,V,D,DNA,CDR3
TRBJ1-3,.,TRBV15,.,TGTGCCACCAAGGGACCGCTTTCCGTAAACACCATATATTTT,CATKGPLSVNTIYF
TRBJ2-3,.,TRBV11-3,TRBD2,TGTGCCAGCAGCCCGGGACTACTCACAGATACGCAGTATTTT,CASSPGLLTDTQYF
TRBJ1-2,.,TRBV28,.,TGTGCCAGCAGTTTATCACCCGCCGTCTATGGCTACACCTTC,CASSLSPAVYGYTF
TRBJ1-2,.,TRBV2,.,TGTGCCAGCAGTGAAGGGGCAGGAGCTAACTATGGCTACACCTTC,CASSEGAGANYGYTF
TRBJ2-1,.,TRBV28,TRBD1,TGTGCCAGCAGTTTTACAGGGGGCGGGAATGAGCAGTTCTTC,CASSFTGGGNEQFF
TRBJ2-1,.,TRBV19,.,TGTGCCAGTAGTATGGGATACAATGAGCAGTTCTTC,CASSMGYNEQFF
TRBJ2-3,.,TRBV28,TRBD2,TGTGCCAGCAGCCTCCTCGGGGCTAGCGGGAGGAGCACAGATACGCAGTATTTT,CASSLLGASGRSTDTQYF
TRBJ2-1,.,TRBV20-1,.,TGCAGTGCTAGCCGGAATGAGCAGTTCTTC,CSASRNEQFF
TRBJ1-1,.,TRBV11-2,.,TGTGCCAGCAGCTTAGTACGAGGGTCCGAAGCTTTCTTT,CASSLVRGSEAFF
TRBJ2-1,.,TRBV5-4,TRBD2,TGTGCCAGCAGCGGCGGAGGACTAGCGGGAGTCAATGAGCAGTTCTTC,CASSGGGLAGVNEQFF
TRBJ2-7,.,TRBV7-3,TRBD2,TGTGCCAGCAGCCCTGGGACGGGGGGCTACGAGCAGTACTTC,CASSPGTGGYEQYF
TRBJ2-5,.,TRBV5-1,TRBD1,TGCGCCAGCAGCTTGGAAGGGACAGGGGGCGCGGAGACCCAGTACTTC,CASSLEGTGGAETQYF
TRBJ1-5,.,TRBV2,.,TGTGCCAGCAGGGCCGCATCTCAGCCCCAGCATTTT,CASRAASQPQHF
TRBJ1-6,.,TRBV27,.,TGTGCCAGCAAGGGGATAATGTCACCCCTCCACTTT,CASKGIMSPLHF
TRBJ1-2,few,TRBV19,.,TGTGCCAGTAGTTCCATCTATGGCTACACCTTC,CASSSIYGYTF
TRBJ2-2,few,TRBV7-2,TRBD2,TGTGCCAGCAGCCGAGCGGGAAGAAACACCGGGGAGCTGTTTTTT,CASSRAGRNTGELFF
TRBJ2-7,.,TRBV7-9,TRBD1,TGTGCCAGCAGGACCACAGGGGTGAAGAACGAGCAGTACTTC,CASRTTGVKNEQYF
TRBJ1-2,.,TRBV28,TRBD1,TGTGCCAGCAGAATTACGGGGACAGGGGAATATGGCTACACCTTC,CASRITGTGEYGYTF
TRBJ1-5,once,TRBV5-1,.,TGCGCCAGCAGCTTGATGGGGCCGGGGAATCAGCCCCAGCATTTT,CASSLMGPGNQPQHF
TRBJ1-1,once,TRBV19,TRBD1,TGTGCCAGTAGTCCAGGGCGACAGGGGTTTGAAGCTTTCTTT,CASSPGRQGFEAFF
TRBJ2-7,.,TRBV28,TRBD2,TGTGCCAGCAGTTCCCTGTGGGAGGGGAACTACGAGCAGTACTTC,CASSSLWEGNYEQYF
TRBJ2-1,.,TRBV5-6,TRBD2,TGTGCCAGCAGCTTGGGGTCTAGCGGGCTGTACTACAATGAGCAGTTCTTC,CASSLGSSGLYYNEQFF
TRBJ1-2,.,TRBV11-2,.,TGTGCCAGCAGCACCGACCCCCGAAGTGTTGGCTACACCTTC,CASSTDPRSVGYTF
TRBJ2-7,.,TRBV6-5,.,TGTGCCACCGATAAACCCTACGAGCAGTACTTC,CATDKPYEQYF
TRBJ2-7,once,TRBV5-1,.,TGCGCCAGCAGCGACCGGCAGGGCGCGGACGAGCAGTACTTC,CASSDRQGADEQYF
TRBJ2-5,.,TRBV6-1,.,TGTGCCAGCAGTGGGCGCCTCCAAGAGACCCAGTACTTC,CASSGRLQETQYF
TRBJ2-1,once,TRBV25-1,.,TGTGCCAGCAGTGAACGAACAGGAGTACGCGGGTTCGATGAGCAGTTCTTC,CASSERTGVRGFDEQFF
TRBJ2-1,few,TRBV9,.,TGTGCCAGCAGCCTTGGGGGGACATACAATGAGCAGTTCTTC,CASSLGGTYNEQFF
TRBJ2-3,.,TRBV7-9,.,TGTGCCAGCAGCCCCAGGTTAAGCACAGATACGCAGTATTTT,CASSPRLSTDTQYF
TRBJ2-2,.,TRBV5-1,.,TGCGCCAGCAGCTTCATCGGGGGCGTGGGCACCGGGGAGCTGTTTTTT,CASSFIGGVGTGELFF
TRBJ2-5,.,TRBV6-6,TRBD2,TGTGCCAGCAGCCGGATCGCTAGCGGACAAGAGACCCAGTACTTC,CASSRIASGQETQYF
TRBJ2-7,.,TRBV19,.,TGTGCCACCGCGTTACGGAGCTCCTACGAGCAGTACTTC,CATALRSSYEQYF
TRBJ2-5,.,TRBV28,.,TGTGCCAGCAGTTTAAGGTTGTGGGGGGAACAAGAGACCCAGTACTTC,CASSLRLWGEQETQYF
TRBJ2-1,.,TRBV30,.,TGTGCCTGGAGTGTTAGGTCTCATGAGCAGTTCTTC,CAWSVRSHEQFF
TRBJ1-5,.,TRBV28,.,TGTGCCAGCAGGGGGACTTCCCGGGGCAATCAGCCCCAGCATTTT,CASRGTSRGNQPQHF
TRBJ1-1,.,TRBV6-1,.,TGTGCCAGCAATCGGGACATGAACACTGAAGCTTTCTTT,CASNRDMNTEAFF
TRBJ2-1,.,TRBV11-3,.,TGTGCCAGCAGCACTGCGGGTAGCTCCTACAATGAGCAGTTCTTC,CASSTAGSSYNEQFF
TRBJ1-1,.,TRBV5-1,.,TGCGCCAGCAGAATTACGACGGTCCTGAACACTGAAGCTTTCTTT,CASRITTVLNTEAFF
TRBJ1-5,few,TRBV5-8,.,TGTGCCAGCAGCATAGCTGGGAACAGAGATCAGCCCCAGCATTTT,CASSIAGNRDQPQHF
TRBJ2-2,.,TRBV7-2,.,TGTGCCAGCAGCTTAGAAGTTATCAGGGTTAGGACCGGGGAGCTGTTTTTT,CASSLEVIRVRTGELFF
TRBJ2-7,.,TRBV28,TRBD1,TGTGCCAGCAGTTCCCCTGGACAGGGGACCGACGAGCAGTACTTC,CASSSPGQGTDEQYF
TRBJ2-3,.,TRBV5-1,TRBD1,TGCGCCAGCAGCTTGACGACAGGGGAAACAGATACGCAGTATTTT,CASSLTTGETDTQYF
TRBJ2-1,.,TRBV9,.,TGTGCCAGCAGCGTAGACACAGGGAGCTCCTACAATGAGCAGTTCTTC,CASSVDTGSSYNEQFF
TRBJ2-1,once,TRBV5-1,.,TGCGCCAGCAGCTCAAGGACTTTGTACAATGAGCAGTTCTTC,CASSSRTLYNEQFF
TRBJ2-7,.,TRBV5-6,.,TGTGCCAGCAGCTTGTTCTACGAGCAGTACTTC,CASSLFYEQYF
TRBJ1-2,once,TRBV6-5,.,TGTGCCAGCAGTTATCCAGGGGTAGGAACTTACGGCTACACCTTC,CASSYPGVGTYGYTF